The 26 T cell receptor beta chains given below trace back to one sample, sequenced in a study of cytomegalovirus exposure and HLA in healthy donors. The primer mix had 60 Vbeta and 13 Jbeta primers. The repertoire was sequenced with immunoSEQ multiplex PCR; TCRdb's copy has only in-frame clones and lacks some. The table shows about 110,000 clones, with around three quarters occurring only once. What was sequenced was PBMCs. Receptor source: a woman in her 50s in good health and CMV-seropositive.

The chain is built from TRBV15 and TRBJ1-1; TRBD1 agrees at 7 bases. After removal of 11 bases from V and 4 bases from J, the junction contained 10 bases not matched to a gene. CDR1 and CDR2 (germline): LNHNV, YYDKDF (reference sequence). CDR3 size: 13 residues. CDR3 region: CAVATGWGTEAFF. The DNA of the CDR3 is TGTGCCGTCGCGACAGGGTGGGGCACTGAAGCTTTCTTT.

This clone was seen a handful of times. The chain recombines TRBV7-2 with TRBJ1-2; 8 nucleotides match TRBD1. There are 14 residues in the CDR3. Germline V gives CDR1 SGHTA, CDR2 FQGNSA. Germline trimming cut 2 bases from V and 7 bases from J; bases unmatched to any gene: 6. The CDR3 loop reads CASSLRTGQGGYTF. CDR3 sequence (DNA): TGTGCCAGCAGCTTACGGACAGGGCAAGGTGGCTACACCTTC.

The J gene is TRBJ1-2, the V gene TRBV7-9; D is uncertain. V lost 1 base and J 2 bases, leaving 11 bases between the germline ends. The CDR3 contains 15 residues. Looked up from germline, CDR1 is SEHNR and CDR2 is FQNEAQ (reference sequence). The CDR3 spells CASSLVSPGNYGYTF. The CDR3 DNA reads as TGTGCCAGCAGCTTAGTAAGTCCAGGAAACTATGGCTACACCTTC.

The chain combines TRBV5-5 with TRBJ2-5; TRBD2 matches 11 bases. V was pared by 3 bases and J by 2 bases, with 6 bases of the junction left unmatched. The germline gives CDR1 SGHKS, CDR2 YYEKEE (reference sequence). The CDR3 is made up of 16 amino acids. This CDR3 is CASSSLAGGGQETQYF. In nucleotides, the CDR3 is TGTGCCAGCAGCTCCTTAGCGGGGGGGGGTCAAGAGACCCAGTACTTC.

The V gene is TRBV11-2, the J gene TRBJ1-1; no firm D call. The germline CDR1 and CDR2 sequences are SGHAT and FQNNGV. This CDR3 contains 13 residues. V lost 2 bases to trimming and J lost 0 bases, with 4 bases between them. CDR3 coding DNA: TGTGCCAGCAGCTTACAGGTGAACACTGAAGCTTTCTTT. Translating it yields CASSLQVNTEAFF.

This clone was detected only once. This rearrangement joins TRBV27 to TRBJ1-2, with 7 bases aligning to TRBD1. There are 13 residues in the CDR3. The J segment lost 6 bases and the V segment lost 5 bases, leaving 6 bases of the junction unmatched. The germline V gene encodes CDR1 MNHEY and CDR2 SMNVEV (reference sequence). Here the CDR3 reads CASSPRDRDGYTF. In DNA form, the CDR3 reads TGTGCCAGCAGTCCCCGGGACAGAGATGGCTACACCTTC.

The chain links TRBV6-1 to TRBJ2-7, with D perhaps matching TRBD2 (7 bases). The CDR3 is made up of 16 amino acids. Trimming cost V 4 bases and J 6 bases, with 22 bases left between them. Germline CDR1 is MNHNS and CDR2 is SASEGT. Here the CDR3 DNA reads TGTGCCAGCAGTGCATTAGGGGGGGAAGGGGCCAGCGAGCAGTACTTC. It encodes CASSALGGEGASEQYF.

The V gene is TRBV7-6, the J gene TRBJ2-5; weak D call: TRBD2 (5 bases). The CDR3 totals 14 residues. V was clipped by 4 bases and J by 4 bases, with 13 bases between them. Looked up from germline, CDR1 is SGHVS and CDR2 is FNYEAQ. The CDR3 DNA reads TGTGCCAGCAGCTCGGACTTGGTTCGAGAGACCCAGTACTTC. Amino acid sequence: CASSSDLVRETQYF.

V usage is TRBV7-9 and J usage is TRBJ1-6; the match to TRBD1 covers 8 bases. This CDR3 is built from 19 residues. CDR1 SEHNR and CDR2 FQNEAQ come from the germline V gene (reference sequence). V lost 5 bases to trimming and J lost 5 bases; unmatched junction nucleotides: 17. CDR3 bases: TGTGCCAGCAGCCCGCCGTATCATGGGGACAGGAGAGATAATTCACCCCTCCACTTT. Residues: CASSPPYHGDRRDNSPLHF.

The V gene is TRBV6-1, the J gene TRBJ2-7, with D tentatively TRBD1 (6 bases). Germline CDR1 reads MNHNS; CDR2 reads SASEGT. This CDR3 spans 14 amino acids. Deletions cut 8 bases from V and 0 bases from J, with 14 bases between. For the CDR3, the DNA is TGTGCCAGCGCCCAGGAGGACAGCTCCTACGAGCAGTACTTC. This sequence encodes CASAQEDSSYEQYF.

The gene calls are TRBV10-3 and TRBJ2-3, with a possible D match to TRBD1 (5 bases). The V and J ends lost 3 bases and 1 base respectively, with 17 bases between them. Germline V gene lookup returns CDR1 ENHRY and CDR2 SYGVKD. The CDR3 covers 17 residues. Here the CDR3 reads CAISDNPTVLGTDTQYF. The CDR3, as DNA: TGTGCCATCAGTGACAACCCGACAGTCCTAGGCACAGATACGCAGTATTTT.

The V gene is TRBV4-2, the J gene TRBJ2-3; D unclear. This CDR3 comprises 14 residues. V was clipped by 0 bases and J by 4 bases, with 8 bases between them. Germline CDR1 and CDR2: LGHNA and YNFKEQ. Here the CDR3 DNA reads TGTGCCAGCAGCCAAGAAGTTTCGGCAGATACGCAGTATTTT. Translated, it gives CASSQEVSADTQYF.

The chain recombines TRBV28 with TRBJ1-2, with 10 bases that match TRBD1. This CDR3 region has 15 residues. Germline assignment: CDR1 MDHEN and CDR2 SYDVKM. J lost 3 bases, V lost 4 bases, and 5 bases had no gene match. CDR3 loop: CASSSPGTGDYGYTF. The CDR3 DNA reads TGTGCCAGCAGTTCGCCCGGGACAGGGGACTATGGCTACACCTTC.

The rearrangement joins TRBV6-5 to TRBJ1-1; no definite D call. CDR1 MNHEY and CDR2 SVGAGI come from the germline V gene. The V gene lost 0 bases and the J gene lost 3 bases, with 11 bases spanning the gap. The CDR3 runs to 15 residues. The CDR3 coding sequence is TGTGCCAGCAGTTACTCGAGGCTGGCGGACACTGAAGCTTTCTTT. Encoded protein: CASSYSRLADTEAFF.

J is TRBJ1-5 and V is TRBV30, with 7 bases matching TRBD1. The trim removed 3 bases at V and 1 base at J, leaving 6 bases unmatched. Germline V gene data show CDR1 as GTSNPN and CDR2 as SVGIG (reference sequence). CDR3 length: 15 residues. The CDR3 coding sequence is TGTGCCTGGAGCCCCGACAGGGTGAGCAATCAGCCCCAGCATTTT. Its translation is CAWSPDRVSNQPQHF.

This rearrangement joins TRBV29-1 to TRBJ2-5; D is unresolved. The CDR3 has 12 amino acids. V lost 4 bases, J lost 5 bases, and 11 bases lay in between. In germline, CDR1 is SQVTM, CDR2 ANQGSEA. The CDR3 DNA reads TGCAGCGTTGGGTTCGCCAGGGAGACCCAGTACTTC. Protein sequence: CSVGFARETQYF. The full variable domain, rest sourced from reference TRBV29-1 and TRBJ2-5, is SAVISQKPSRDICQRGTSLTIQCQVDSQVTMMFWYRQQPGQSLTLIATANQGSEATYESGFVIDKFPISRPNLTFSTLTVSNMSPEDSSIYLCSVGFARETQYFGPGTRLLVL.

This chain links TRBV2 with TRBJ2-7; the D gene is possibly TRBD1 (6 bases). The CDR3 runs 14 residues. The V gene lost 5 bases and the J gene lost 0 bases, with 11 bases spanning the gap. Per the germline V gene, CDR1 is SNHLY and CDR2 is FYNNEI. CDR3 nucleotide sequence: TGTGCCAGCAGTACAGGGACGAGCTCCTACGAGCAGTACTTC. Translation gives CASSTGTSSYEQYF.

About this clone: A junction end diverges from the germline sequence, so it may reflect a read error. This chain uses TRBV10-3 with TRBJ2-6; 11 bases fit TRBD1. The V gene's germline CDR1 is ENHRY and CDR2 SYGVKD. There are 17 residues in the CDR3. In nucleotides, the CDR3 is TGTGTCATCGGGAGTGGACAGGGGGCCTCTGGGGCCAACGTCCTGACTTTC. This sequence encodes CVIGSGQGASGANVLTF.

This clone was seen more than once but under ten times. The V and J genes are TRBV19 and TRBJ2-2; possibly TRBD2 for D (6 bases). Deletions cut 1 base from V and 3 bases from J, with 15 bases between. Germline V gene data show CDR1 as LNHDA and CDR2 as SQIVND (reference sequence). The CDR3 has 17 amino acids. The CDR3 region is CASSIGGTARYTGELFF. The CDR3 nucleotides read TGTGCCAGTAGTATAGGAGGGACTGCCAGGTACACCGGGGAGCTGTTTTTT.

This clone was seen a handful of times. The rearrangement uses TRBV6-1 and TRBJ2-7; possible D gene TRBD1, 6 bases. Trimming pared 4 bases from V and 5 bases from J, leaving 18 bases between. Germline V lookup: CDR1 MNHNS, CDR2 SASEGT. CDR3 length equals 15 residues. DNA for the CDR3: TGTGCCAGCAGTGCAACAGGGTATTCAGGGGACGAGCAGTACTTC. Its translation: CASSATGYSGDEQYF.

CDR3 in amino acids: CASSLVRRGQMNTEAFF. CDR3 DNA sequence: TGCGCCAGCAGCTTGGTGCGCAGGGGCCAAATGAACACTGAAGCTTTCTTT. This chain connects TRBV5-1 to TRBJ1-1, with D tentatively TRBD1 (6 bases). Per germline, CDR1 SGHRS and CDR2 YFSETQ. The CDR3 contains 17 residues. The V end lost 0 bases, the J end lost 0 bases, and 15 bases lay between the germline ends.

The chain links TRBV28 to TRBJ2-5; TRBD2 matches at 12 bases. V was pared by 4 bases and J by 0 bases, with 0 bases of the junction left unmatched. Germline loops: CDR1 MDHEN, CDR2 SYDVKM. This CDR3 is built from 15 residues. The CDR3 spells CASSWTSGDQETQYF. For the CDR3, the DNA is TGTGCCAGCAGTTGGACTAGCGGGGACCAAGAGACCCAGTACTTC. Looking up the rest from reference TRBV28 and TRBJ2-5 gives the full variable domain: DVKVTQSSRYLVKRTGEKVFLECVQDMDHENMFWYRQDPGLGLRLIYFSYDVKMKEKGDIPEGYSVSREKKERFSLILESASTNQTSMYLCASSWTSGDQETQYFGPGTRLLVL.

The J gene is TRBJ2-7, the V gene TRBV7-9; 7 nucleotides match TRBD1. With V trimmed by 11 bases and J by 7 bases, 14 bases remained unmatched. The CDR3 has 13 residues. CDR1 and CDR2 (germline): SEHNR, FQNEAQ (reference sequence). CDR3: CAGSTGSLEEQYF. In DNA, the CDR3 is TGTGCCGGCTCGACAGGGAGTCTTGAAGAGCAGTACTTC. The complete variable domain, with remaining parts taken from reference TRBV7-9 and TRBJ2-7, reads DTGVSQNPRHKITKRGQNVTFRCDPISEHNRLYWYRQTLGQGPEFLTYFQNEAQLEKSRLLSDRFSAERPKGSFSTLEIQRTEQGDSAMYLCAGSTGSLEEQYFGPGTRLTVT.

V is TRBV7-9 and J is TRBJ1-2, with a possible D match to TRBD1 (6 bases). The CDR3 spans 14 residues. Germline V gene lookup returns CDR1 SEHNR and CDR2 FQNEAQ (reference sequence). V was trimmed by 5 bases and J by 0 bases, leaving 10 bases between them. The CDR3 sequence is CASSPGQTNYGYTF. As DNA, the CDR3 is TGTGCCAGCAGCCCCGGACAGACTAACTATGGCTACACCTTC.

A word on this clone: The sample has other DNA sequences that encode this CDR3 too. The CDR3 loop reads CAISGTSGVGIYNEQFF. The CDR3 DNA reads as TGTGCCATCAGTGGGACTAGCGGGGTTGGTATCTACAATGAGCAGTTCTTC. The chain carries TRBV10-3 and TRBJ2-1; TRBD2 agrees at 12 bases. The junction had 7 bases not matched to a gene; V was cut back by 4 bases and J by 3 bases. Germline V gene data show CDR1 as ENHRY and CDR2 as SYGVKD. The CDR3 runs 17 residues.

The V and J genes are TRBV18 and TRBJ2-2; no firm D call. CDR3 size: 14 residues. V lost 0 bases to trimming and J lost 3 bases, with 5 bases between them. Germline-derived CDR1 and CDR2 are KGHSH and LQKENI. The CDR3 DNA follows: TGTGCCAGCTCACCACCTCATCACACCGGGGAGCTGTTTTTT. Its translation is CASSPPHHTGELFF.